This paragraph reports one T cell receptor (beta chain). CDR1 is MNHEY and CDR2 is SVGAGI in the germline V gene. The CDR3 runs to 15 residues. V trimming: 5 bases; J trimming: 1 base; junction bases outside the gene matches: 7. The method was immunoSEQ multiplex PCR; TCRdb's version includes in-frame clones alone and lacks a portion of them. The data contain tens of thousands of clones, 75% to 95% of them singletons. The entry originates in a study of T cells in tumors and immune-related adverse events. The clonotype comes from a female donor with metastatic renal cell carcinoma. This chain joins TRBV6-5 and TRBJ1-1, with TRBD1 matching over 7 bases. Sequencing used lymph node tissue, obtained from a patient treated with anti-PD-1 therapy. The CDR3 DNA reads TGTGCCAGCAGTCCCACAGGGGTGCAGAACACTGAAGCTTTCTTT. It codes for CASSPTGVQNTEAFF.